The clone carrying this T cell receptor (beta chain) was counted ten times or more. Its antigen is unidentified. Graves' hyperthyroidism showing no ophthalmopathy progression within 18 months was considered stable. The investigators amplified TCR beta CDR3 regions from RNA transcripts. RT-PCR in the first round (using the HTBI primer set) targeted the TCR CDR3. TCRdb processed the multiplex PCR reads anew with MiXCR; each CDR3 protein has one entry. The sample contains approximately 370,000 distinct CDR3 sequences, 15% of which appear only once. CDR1 is KGHSH and CDR2 is LQKENI in the germline V gene. The CDR3 length is 15 residues. V gave up 8 bases and J gave up 2 bases; unmatched junction bases: 6. The data were obtained in a study of T cells in Graves' hyperthyroidism and ophthalmopathy. Study conclusions and caveats: In simple terms, a model built on 13 V-J features told ophthalmopathy apart from stable hyperthyroidism. Most thyroid-expanded clonotypes above 0.001 were also found in blood. Ophthalmopathy got predicted by the model a median 6.5 months before its onset.

The material sequenced was blood. The sequence derives from a woman aged 25 to 45 with Graves' hyperthyroidism. The genes are TRBV18 and TRBJ1-5; 10 positions agree with TRBD1. Here the CDR3 DNA reads TGTGCCAGCAGCCCCGGGACAGGGGGCAATCAGCCCCAGCATTTT. This sequence encodes CASSPGTGGNQPQHF. Using reference TRBV18 and TRBJ1-5 for the parts outside the CDR3, the full variable domain is NAGVMQNPRHLVRRRGQEARLRCSPMKGHSHVYWYRQLPEEGLKFMVYLQKENIIDESGMPKERFSAEFPKEGPSILRIQQVVRGDSAAYFCASSPGTGGNQPQHFGDGTRLSIL.